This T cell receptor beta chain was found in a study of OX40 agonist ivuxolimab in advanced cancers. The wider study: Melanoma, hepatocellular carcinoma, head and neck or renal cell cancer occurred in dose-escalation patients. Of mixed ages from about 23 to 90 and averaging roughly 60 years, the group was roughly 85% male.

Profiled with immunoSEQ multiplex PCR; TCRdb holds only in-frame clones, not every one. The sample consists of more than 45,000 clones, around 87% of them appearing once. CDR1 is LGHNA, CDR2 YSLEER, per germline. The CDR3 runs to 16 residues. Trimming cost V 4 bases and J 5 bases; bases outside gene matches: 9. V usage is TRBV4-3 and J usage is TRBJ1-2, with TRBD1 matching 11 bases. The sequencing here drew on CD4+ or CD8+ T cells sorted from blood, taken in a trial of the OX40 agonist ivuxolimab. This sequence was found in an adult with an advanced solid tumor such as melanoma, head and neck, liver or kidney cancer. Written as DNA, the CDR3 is TGCGCCAGCAGCCCAGGACAGGGGGCGGCGAGGTATGGCTACACCTTC. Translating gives CASSPGQGAARYGYTF.